The 30 T cell receptor beta chains given below trace back to one sample, sequenced in a study of CD8+CD57+ T cells in acquired aplastic anemia. Selection for sequencing was limited to patients who had shown CD8+CD57+ cell expansion by flow cytometry. Profiling that covered TCR beta VDJ and CDR3 relied on genomic DNA as its template. A single record per CDR3 protein comes from TCRdb applying MiXCR to the reads. The data show over 150,000 distinct CDR3 sequences, over 55% seen once. The source material was sorted CD4+, CD8+, or CD8+CD57+ T cells (not recorded which) from PBMCs. These receptors all stem from a human donor with aplastic anemia.

The rearrangement uses TRBV5-4 and TRBJ2-2; no clear D gene. Trimming cost V 8 bases and J 8 bases, with 19 bases left between them. This CDR3 is built from 14 residues. Germline CDR1 reads SGHNT; CDR2 reads YYREEE (reference sequence). CDR3 residues: CASSIWFYSGELFF. The CDR3, as DNA: TGTGCCAGTAGTATTTGGTTCTATTCGGGGGAGCTGTTTTTT.

Only one count was recorded for this clonotype. The V gene is TRBV7-2, the J gene TRBJ2-5; D ambiguous. Germline V gene data show CDR1 as SGHTA and CDR2 as FQGNSA. V lost 0 bases and J lost 4, with 18 bases in between. This CDR3 comprises 17 residues. CDR3 nucleotides: TGTGCCAGCAGCTTAGCCCTTAGGACCAAAATGCGAGAGACCCAGTACTTC. It yields the protein CASSLALRTKMRETQYF.

The V call is TRBV7-3, the J call TRBJ1-3, with a weak D call TRBD1 (6 bases). With 6 bases removed from V and 2 bases from J, the gap between germline ends came to 11 bases. Germline V CDR1 and CDR2: SGHTA, FQGTGA. The CDR3 has 14 amino acids. CDR3 loop: CASRTGIAGNTIYF. The CDR3 nucleotides read TGTGCCAGCAGGACAGGAATCGCTGGAAACACCATATATTTT.

The CDR3 sequence: CASSLSTVGTQYF. The CDR3 region has the DNA TGCGCCAGCAGCTTATCAACTGTCGGGACGCAGTATTTT. This chain uses TRBV5-1 with TRBJ2-3; D ambiguous. V lost 2 bases and J 9 bases, leaving 13 bases between the germline ends. The CDR3 sequence is 13 residues long. Germline lookup yields CDR1 SGHRS and CDR2 YFSETQ.

The chain links TRBV15 to TRBJ1-2, with TRBD1 as a possible D gene (6 bases). There are 15 residues in the CDR3. The germline CDR1 and CDR2 sequences are LNHNV and YYDKDF (reference sequence). Trimming stripped 6 bases from V and 4 bases from J, with 18 bases between. CDR3 sequence: CATSQGHPNLYGYTF. Here the CDR3 DNA reads TGTGCCACCAGTCAGGGACACCCCAACCTCTATGGCTACACCTTC.

This clonotype has only a few counts. V usage is TRBV20-1 and J usage is TRBJ2-7; 7 bases are shared with TRBD2. The CDR3 loop spans 13 amino acids. In germline, CDR1 is DFQATT, CDR2 SNEGSKA (reference sequence). Germline trimming cut 2 bases from V and 3 bases from J; bases unmatched to any gene: 4. The CDR3 DNA reads TGCAGTGCTAGATGGGGGGGAGACTACGAGCAGTACTTC. Translated: CSARWGGDYEQYF.

CDR3 sequence reads: CSVDGDPGSTGELFF. DNA for the CDR3: TGCAGCGTTGACGGGGATCCCGGCAGCACCGGGGAGCTGTTTTTT. The chain couples TRBV29-1 to TRBJ2-2, with a tentative D call TRBD2 (5 bases). Deletions cut 3 bases from V and 4 bases from J, with 15 bases between. Germline V CDR1 and CDR2: SQVTM, ANQGSEA. CDR3 size: 15 residues.

This clonotype showed up just a few times. This sequence joins TRBV7-9 and TRBJ2-1; D is unresolved. Germline V CDR1 and CDR2: SEHNR, FQNEAQ (reference sequence). The CDR3 length is 12 residues. Between the trimmed V and J ends, which lost 10 bases and 6 bases, there was a span of 13 bases. CDR3 protein: CATAITPNEQFF. DNA for the CDR3: TGTGCCACAGCTATTACCCCCAATGAGCAGTTCTTC.

This chain uses TRBV5-1 with TRBJ1-2, with 7 bases fitting TRBD1. From germline, CDR1 is SGHRS and CDR2 YFSETQ. CDR3 length: 15 amino acids. The trim removed 0 bases at V and 7 bases at J, leaving 9 bases unmatched. CDR3 region: CASSLGTTGNSGYTF. The CDR3 DNA is TGCGCCAGCAGCTTGGGAACGACAGGGAACAGTGGCTACACCTTC.

The V call is TRBV20-1, the J call TRBJ2-5; 8 nucleotides match TRBD2. This CDR3 has 14 residues. Germline V gene lookup returns CDR1 DFQATT and CDR2 SNEGSKA (reference sequence). V was clipped by 5 bases and J by 3 bases; unmatched bases: 8. The CDR3 DNA sequence: TGCAGTGCTGTCCCGGGACTAGGTAAAGAGACCCAGTACTTC. Translated: CSAVPGLGKETQYF.

In its sample, this clonotype was seen many times. This rearrangement joins TRBV6-4 to TRBJ1-1, with D unresolved. The CDR3 runs to 14 residues. Germline CDR1 is MRHNA and CDR2 is SNTAGT. V was pared by 2 bases and J by 2 bases, with 9 bases between. The CDR3 loop is CASSDGRDNTEAFF. The DNA of the CDR3 is TGTGCCAGCAGTGACGGCAGAGATAACACTGAAGCTTTCTTT.

This chain joins TRBV12-3 or TRBV12-4 and TRBJ1-6; no clear D gene. V lost 5 bases to trimming and J lost 8 bases, with 7 bases between them. This CDR3 region has 12 residues. The DNA for the CDR3 is TGTGCCAGCAGTACAACCGATTCACCCCTCCACTTT. Residues: CASSTTDSPLHF.

The chain couples TRBV6-4 to TRBJ2-2; D is unclear. Germline lookup yields CDR1 MRHNA and CDR2 SNTAGT. CDR3 length equals 13 residues. Trimming removed 0 bases from V and 5 bases from J, with 4 bases in between. In nucleotides, the CDR3 is TGTGCCAGCAGTGACTCGGGAACCGGGGAGCTGTTTTTT. Protein product: CASSDSGTGELFF.

The rearrangement joins TRBV7-9 to TRBJ1-4; 7 nucleotides match TRBD1. V lost 1 base and J lost 2; bases outside the gene matches: 7. This CDR3 contains 17 residues. From germline, CDR1 is SEHNR and CDR2 FQNEAQ (reference sequence). DNA of the CDR3: TGTGCCAGCAGCTTAGGTAACAGGGGAGCCACTAATGAAAAACTGTTTTTT. Amino acid sequence: CASSLGNRGATNEKLFF. The full variable domain, with the rest looked up from reference TRBV7-9 and TRBJ1-4, is DTGVSQNPRHKITKRGQNVTFRCDPISEHNRLYWYRQTLGQGPEFLTYFQNEAQLEKSRLLSDRFSAERPKGSFSTLEIQRTEQGDSAMYLCASSLGNRGATNEKLFFGSGTQLSVL.

The rearrangement uses TRBV10-3 and TRBJ1-6; weak D call: TRBD1 (5 bases). Looked up from germline, CDR1 is ENHRY and CDR2 is SYGVKD. The CDR3 has 15 residues. The V and J ends lost 0 bases and 7 bases respectively, with 10 bases between them. CDR3 loop: CAISESVGANSPLHF. DNA for the CDR3: TGTGCCATCAGTGAGTCTGTAGGGGCAAATTCACCCCTCCACTTT.

The chain recombines TRBV7-3 with TRBJ2-5, with D possibly being TRBD1 (6 bases). V lost 5 bases and J lost 2, with 18 bases in between. The CDR3 consists of 16 residues. From germline, CDR1 is SGHTA and CDR2 FQGTGA. The CDR3 reads CASSQNSQGTQETQYF. CDR3 coding DNA: TGTGCCAGCAGCCAAAACTCACAGGGAACTCAAGAGACCCAGTACTTC.

Turning to this clonotype: Its ends do not fully match the called genes, so a read error is possible. The chain is built from TRBV7-8 and TRBJ2-7; D not resolved. The V gene's germline CDR1 is SGHVS and CDR2 FQNEAQ. CDR3 length: 15 amino acids. CDR3 bases: TGTGCCAGCAGCTTGAGGCAGGCCAGCTCCTACGAGCAGTACTTT. As protein: CASSLRQASSYEQYF. The full variable domain, rest sourced from reference TRBV7-8 and TRBJ2-7, is GAGVSQSPRYKVAKRGQDVALRCDPISGHVSLFWYQQALGQGPEFLTYFQNEAQLDKSGLPSDRFFAERPEGSVSTLKIQRTQQEDSAVYLCASSLRQASSYEQYFGPGTRLTVT.

The chain carries TRBV4-1 and TRBJ2-3; TRBD1 aligns across 9 bases. V shed 4 bases and J 1 base; nucleotides not matched to a gene: 3. This CDR3 comprises 15 residues. Germline V gene data show CDR1 as MGHRA and CDR2 as YSYEKL. The CDR3 nucleotides are TGCGCCAGCAGCCCTTGGGACAGGGGCACAGATACGCAGTATTTT. This translates into CASSPWDRGTDTQYF.

The chain is built from TRBV29-1 and TRBJ1-1; D not resolved. V was pared by 8 bases and J by 1 base, with 11 bases between. Germline V CDR1 and CDR2: SQVTM, ANQGSEA. CDR3 size: 12 residues. The CDR3 spells CSTRTGNTEAFF. The CDR3 nucleotides are TGCAGCACACGGACGGGGAACACTGAAGCTTTCTTT.

This chain links TRBV20-1 with TRBJ2-2, with D uncertain. The V and J ends lost 3 bases and 3 bases respectively, with 5 bases between them. This CDR3 spans 12 amino acids. CDR1 and CDR2 from the germline V gene are DFQATT and SNEGSKA (reference sequence). CDR3 DNA: TGCAGTGCTAGGCAGCACACCGGGGAGCTGTTTTTT. This codes for CSARQHTGELFF.

DNA of the CDR3: TGTGCCAGCAGCTCTCCGGGACAGGGGTACAATGAGCAGTTCTTC. It yields the protein CASSSPGQGYNEQFF. The chain uses TRBV7-6 and TRBJ2-1; 10 bases fit TRBD1. V was clipped by 4 bases and J by 4 bases; unmatched bases: 4. The length of the CDR3 is 15 residues. Germline V gives CDR1 SGHVS, CDR2 FNYEAQ.

The chain joins TRBV5-5 to TRBJ2-7; 13 bases are a match to TRBD2. V lost 7 bases and J lost 2; bases outside the gene matches: 6. The germline gives CDR1 SGHKS, CDR2 YYEKEE (reference sequence). This CDR3 region has 15 residues. The CDR3 coding sequence is TGTGCCAGCGGGACTAGCGGGAAGGCGCCCTACGAGCAGTACTTC. Translating gives CASGTSGKAPYEQYF.

The rearrangement links TRBV2 to TRBJ1-2; 11 bases map to TRBD1. Per the germline V gene, CDR1 is SNHLY and CDR2 is FYNNEI. The CDR3 length is 11 residues. CDR3 amino acids: CAKRGQGDYTF. The CDR3 nucleotides read TGTGCTAAGAGGGGACAGGGGGACTACACCTTC.

This clonotype is a singleton in its sample. V and J are TRBV6-1 and TRBJ1-6; D remains ambiguous. The CDR3 spans 14 residues. Germline CDR1 reads MNHNS; CDR2 reads SASEGT. Trimming took 2 bases from V and 12 from J, leaving 14 bases between them. CDR3 nucleotide sequence: TGTGCCAGCAGTGAACCAGCGGAGATTCAACCCCTCCACTTT. It encodes CASSEPAEIQPLHF.

The genes are TRBV10-3 and TRBJ2-3, with a possible D match to TRBD2 (6 bases). The V gene's germline CDR1 is ENHRY and CDR2 SYGVKD. This CDR3 spans 15 amino acids. Deletions cut 3 bases from V and 0 bases from J, with 10 bases between. The CDR3 DNA reads TGTGCCATCAGTGACGGGGGATCTAGCACAGATACGCAGTATTTT. As protein: CAISDGGSSTDTQYF.

The genes are TRBV9 and TRBJ1-2, with 9 bases matching TRBD1. CDR1 is SGDLS, CDR2 YYNGEE, per germline. V shed 3 bases and J 5 bases; nucleotides not matched to a gene: 2. The CDR3 is 13 residues long. In nucleotides, the CDR3 is TGTGCCAGCAGCGGAGACAGGGGGTATGGCTACACCTTC. Amino acids: CASSGDRGYGYTF.

The chain carries TRBV6-1 and TRBJ1-2, with D uncertain. The CDR3 contains 10 residues. V shed 10 bases and J shed 8 bases, with 11 bases lying between them. CDR1 is MNHNS and CDR2 is SASEGT in the germline V gene. The CDR3 DNA reads TGTGCCACCACGGCCCACGGCTACACCTTC. Amino acid sequence: CATTAHGYTF.

V gene TRBV10-3 combines with J gene TRBJ2-7, with D tentatively TRBD1 (6 bases). V was trimmed by 4 bases and J by 5 bases, leaving 15 bases between them. The CDR3 is 14 residues long. Germline values: CDR1 ENHRY, CDR2 SYGVKD. The CDR3 sequence: CAISAMGANDEQYF. The DNA for the CDR3 is TGTGCCATCAGTGCAATGGGGGCCAACGACGAGCAGTACTTC.

The CDR3 is CASSPDRAPDQPQHF. The CDR3 DNA reads TGTGCCAGCAGTCCGGACAGGGCACCAGATCAGCCCCAGCATTTT. V and J are TRBV6-5 and TRBJ1-5; 8 nucleotides match TRBD1. CDR1 is MNHEY, CDR2 SVGAGI, per germline. This CDR3 is built from 15 residues. V trimming: 5 bases; J trimming: 5 bases; junction bases outside the gene matches: 8.

Comments on this clonotype: Sequence at one end of the junction differs from germline and may be a read error. V and J are TRBV10-3 and TRBJ1-1; maybe TRBD1 (6 bases). The CDR3 has 16 amino acids. Germline CDR1 is ENHRY and CDR2 is SYGVKD. The CDR3 loop is CAISDPRDNKNTEALF. CDR3 nucleotides: TGTGCCATCAGTGATCCACGGGACAACAAGAACACTGAAGCTCTCTTT.